These T cell receptor beta chains were read from a single sample in a study of blood T cell repertoires in COVID-19. Assay used: immunoSEQ multiplex PCR; TCRdb lists only in-frame clones, some missing. This table holds fewer than 250,000 clones, about 82% found once. The sample taken for sequencing was peripheral blood. The receptor set was obtained from a woman older than 75 with COVID-19, enrolled during active disease. The CDR3 runs from the conserved cysteine through the conserved F or W. The order of the fields is clone size, V gene, J gene, D gene, CDR3 protein, CDR3 DNA. D genes are given only for firm matches. Clone size is not always given. Where it is, it says once, few, many or a class for expanded clones.

NA	TRBV19	TRBJ1-2	NA	CASSIFGQGYGYTF	TGTGCCAGTAGTATATTTGGCCAGGGCTATGGCTACACCTTC
NA	TRBV5-1	TRBJ1-4	NA	CASSLAGVRGLVLGLFF	TGCGCCAGCAGCTTGGCCGGGGTTAGAGGACTGGTCTTAGGACTGTTTTTT
NA	TRBV6-6	TRBJ1-1	NA	CASSFQKNTEAFF	TGTGCCAGCTCATTTCAGAAGAACACTGAAGCTTTCTTT
NA	TRBV7-8	TRBJ2-1	TRBD2	CASRAGTSGGILYNEQFF	TGTGCCAGCAGAGCCGGGACTAGCGGGGGAATCTTATACAATGAGCAGTTCTTC
few	TRBV19	TRBJ1-1	NA	CASSNIWANWMNTEAFF	TGTGCCAGTAGTAACATTTGGGCTAATTGGATGAACACTGAAGCTTTCTTT
NA	TRBV14	TRBJ2-1	TRBD2	CASSQDLASGGRSSYNEQFF	TGTGCCAGCAGCCAAGATCTGGCTAGCGGGGGAAGGAGCTCCTACAATGAGCAGTTCTTC
NA	TRBV1	TRBJ1-6	NA	CTSSQGGQGRSNSPLHF	TGCACCAGCAGCCAAGGGGGACAGGGACGAAGTAATTCACCCCTCCACTTT
NA	TRBV4-2	TRBJ1-5	TRBD1	CASSQKDRAAGQPQHF	TGTGCCAGCAGCCAGAAGGACAGGGCGGCTGGTCAGCCCCAGCATTTT
once	TRBV18	TRBJ1-4	NA	CASSPVIQGTNEKLFF	TGTGCCAGCTCACCCGTGATACAGGGAACGAATGAAAAACTGTTTTTT
NA	TRBV19	TRBJ1-2	NA	CASSAGTLGTYGYTF	TGTGCCAGTAGTGCCGGGACACTAGGAACCTATGGCTACACCTTC
NA	TRBV20-1	TRBJ1-2	NA	CSAEDNHGYTF	TGCAGTGCTGAGGATAATCATGGCTACACCTTC
NA	TRBV15	TRBJ2-3	NA	CATSRRIAGTDTQYF	TGTGCCACCAGCAGACGCATAGCAGGGACAGATACGCAGTATTTT
NA	TRBV7-7	TRBJ2-6	NA	CASSPAGGTGANVLTF	TGTGCTAGCAGCCCCGCCGGAGGGACCGGGGCCAACGTCCTGACTTTC
NA	TRBV6-5	TRBJ2-5	NA	CASSLDSYQETQYF	TGTGCCAGCAGCCTAGACAGCTACCAAGAGACCCAGTACTTC
NA	TRBV18	TRBJ1-6	NA	CASSPQGFANSPLHF	TGTGCCAGCTCACCCCAGGGGTTTGCCAATTCACCCCTCCACTTT
NA	TRBV5-5	TRBJ1-1	TRBD1	CASSSGQGAISEAFF	TGTGCCAGCAGCTCGGGACAGGGGGCGATCTCTGAAGCTTTCTTT
NA	TRBV18	TRBJ2-1	TRBD2	CASSPRRGGGEQFF	TGTGCCAGCTCACCAAGGCGGGGGGGCGGTGAGCAGTTCTTC
NA	TRBV7-2	TRBJ2-3	NA	CASSLIRGTDTQYF	TGTGCCAGCAGCCTAATAAGGGGAACAGATACGCAGTATTTT
NA	TRBV3-1/TRBV3-2	TRBJ2-1	TRBD2	CASSPLGGSLGNEQFF	TGTGCCAGCAGCCCGCTGGGGGGGTCTCTGGGGAATGAGCAGTTCTTC
NA	TRBV19	TRBJ2-7	TRBD2	CASSIGGGQDVYEQYF	TGTGCCAGTAGTATAGGCGGGGGGCAAGACGTTTACGAGCAGTACTTC
few	TRBV4-2	TRBJ1-5	TRBD1	CASSPRTGQNQPQHF	TGTGCCAGCAGCCCCCGGACAGGGCAAAATCAGCCCCAGCATTTT
NA	TRBV11-2	TRBJ2-1	TRBD2	CASSAQGAGGKSLNEQFF	TGTGCCAGCAGCGCCCAAGGAGCGGGGGGGAAGTCCCTCAATGAGCAGTTCTTC
NA	TRBV3-1/TRBV3-2	TRBJ1-1	TRBD1	CASSQDDRGSEAFF	TGTGCCAGCAGCCAAGACGACAGGGGGAGTGAAGCTTTCTTT